Detailed here is one TCR beta chain. The data were taken from a study of blood T cell repertoires in COVID-19. About the research overall: Specimens from acute and convalescent COVID-19 originated in the United States, Italy and Spain. Sources were T cells, B-cell-depleted T cells, or PBMCs; the material itself was cDNA or gDNA.

The V end was cut by 5 bases, the J end by 3 bases, with 5 bases between. CDR3 size: 12 residues. CDR1 and CDR2 from the germline V gene are SGHVS and FQNEAQ. In the original workflow: Counts of nucleated cells, estimated from reference gene primer amplification, were obtained. Generated by immunoSEQ multiplex PCR, the TCRdb table keeps only in-frame clones and is missing some. The V and J calls and clone size are taken from that table; D and trimming were inferred from the DNA. The sample lists about 53,000 clones, about 77% seen once, with 35% to 55% in the top ten. This receptor was taken from a man aged 65 to 85 with active or convalescent COVID-19. This chain joins TRBV7-8 and TRBJ1-5; no clear D. The specimen sequenced was peripheral blood. The chain's CDR3 is CASSEHNQPQHF. The CDR3 DNA is TGTGCCAGCAGCGAGCACAATCAGCCCCAGCATTTT.